This T cell receptor (beta chain) was sequenced for a study of pediatric ulcerative colitis. Points from the study as a whole: Repertoires came from total lymphocyte DNA, not specific subsets.

The table came from immunoSEQ multiplex PCR; TCRdb's copy has only in-frame clones and leaves some out. Of under 6,000 clones listed, approximately 94% were seen once; the top ten hold 0.9% to 1.3%. With respect to this clone: Antigen: not known.

The origin of this receptor is a boy aged 5-17 years who was a control in a study of pediatric ulcerative colitis. Sequencing input: blood.

The CDR3 spells CASSPWTGVGGNQPQHF. CDR3 DNA: TGTGCCAGCAGTCCTTGGACCGGGGTGGGAGGCAATCAGCCCCAGCATTTT. The chain carries TRBV27 and TRBJ1-5, with D hard to call. Germline CDR1 reads MNHEY; CDR2 reads SMNVEV (reference sequence). V lost 5 bases, J lost 2 bases, and 19 bases lay in between. This CDR3 comprises 17 residues.